Here is one TCR beta chain with its context. V was pared by 7 bases and J by 15 bases, with 20 bases of the junction left unmatched. The CDR3 runs to 17 residues. Per germline, CDR1 MDHEN and CDR2 SYDVKM. This record comes from a study of technical replicates of blood from a few donors. The protocol was immunoSEQ multiplex PCR, while the TCRdb copy is restricted to in-frame clones and leaves out a portion. Of under 100,000 clones in the sample, approximately 96% were seen once. What was sequenced was T cells isolated from PBMCs. This TCR was recovered from a human donor in good health. V and J are TRBV28 and TRBJ2-1, with 14 positions matching TRBD2. Written as DNA, the CDR3 is TGTGCCAGCAACTCCCCGCCTCCGGGAGGGACTAGCGGGGGATCGTTCTTC. It yields the protein CASNSPPPGGTSGGSFF.